A selection of T cell receptor beta chains follows, all from one sample in a study of Ad26.COV2.S vaccination and SARS-CoV-2 variants. Profiled with immunoSEQ multiplex PCR; TCRdb holds only in-frame clones, not every one. The repertoire consists of about 350,000 clones, with 86% occurring once and the leading ten covering about 10%. Sequences were derived from peripheral blood, sampled in a trial of Ad26.COV2.S vaccine versus placebo. Every receptor here comes from a person aged 18-65 years who received the Ad26.COV2.S COVID-19 vaccine or a placebo. CDR3s include the opening cysteine and the closing phenylalanine or tryptophan. The D gene is left open where the match is weak. Clone size is not always given. Where it is, it says once, few, many or a class for expanded clones.

d_gene	v_gene	j_gene	abundance	CDR3nt	CDR3aa
-	TRBV11-2	TRBJ2-7	-	TGTGCCAGCATCCAAGCGGGCTACGAGCAGTACTTC	CASIQAGYEQYF
-	TRBV11-3	TRBJ2-1	-	TGTGCCAGCAGCCCCAGACTAGACAGACCGAATGAGCAGTTCTTC	CASSPRLDRPNEQFF
-	TRBV6-5	TRBJ1-1	-	TGTGCCAGCAGTTACTCGAGAAGCATGAACACTGAAGCTTTCTTT	CASSYSRSMNTEAFF
TRBD1	TRBV4-1	TRBJ1-2	-	TGCGCCAGCAGCCACCCAGGGGGGGGTCCCTATGGCTACACCTTC	CASSHPGGGPYGYTF
TRBD2	TRBV6-5	TRBJ2-1	once	TGTGCCAGCAGCACAGCGGGGGGGCCCTACAATGAGCAGTTCTTC	CASSTAGGPYNEQFF
-	TRBV7-2	TRBJ1-5	-	TGTGCCAGCAGCGTTCGTGGGGACCAGCCCCAGCATTTT	CASSVRGDQPQHF
-	TRBV5-1	TRBJ1-1	-	TGCGCCAGCGGCACAGGACCGAACACTGAAGCTTTCTTT	CASGTGPNTEAFF
-	TRBV11-3	TRBJ2-2	-	TGTGCCAGCAGCACCCGTCTGGGGACCGGGGAGCTGTTTTTT	CASSTRLGTGELFF
-	TRBV19	TRBJ2-7	-	TGTCCCCTTGGGTGTATGGGCTACGAGCAGTACTTC	CPLGCMGYEQYF
-	TRBV12-3/TRBV12-4	TRBJ2-1	few	TGTGCCAGCAGCCGAGCGGGCGAGCAGTTCTTC	CASSRAGEQFF
TRBD1	TRBV27	TRBJ1-6	-	TGTGCCAGCGCAAACAGGGGCTATAATTCACCCCTCCACTTT	CASANRGYNSPLHF
-	TRBV4-2	TRBJ2-1	-	TGTGCCAGCAGCCAAGATGGCAGCGGAGGGAATGAGCAGTTCTTC	CASSQDGSGGNEQFF
-	TRBV6-5	TRBJ1-1	-	TGTGCCAGCAGTTACAACGGGCTAAACACTGAAGCTTTCTTT	CASSYNGLNTEAFF
-	TRBV25-1	TRBJ1-1	-	TGTGCCAGCAGTTACGGGGGGAACACTGAAGCTTTCTTT	CASSYGGNTEAFF
-	TRBV20-1	TRBJ1-5	-	TGCAGTGCTAGATTTCCCCAGCCCCAGCATTTT	CSARFPQPQHF
-	TRBV6-6	TRBJ2-2	-	TGTGCCAGCAGTTACGTCCGGGCCGGGGAGCTGTTTTTT	CASSYVRAGELFF
-	TRBV5-6	TRBJ1-1	-	TGTGCCAGCAGCTTGAGGCAGGGGAACACTGAAGCTTTCTTT	CASSLRQGNTEAFF
TRBD1	TRBV7-2	TRBJ1-5	-	TGTGCCAGCAGCTTAAGTCCGACAGGGTGGCAGCCCCAGCATTTT	CASSLSPTGWQPQHF
-	TRBV7-9	TRBJ2-4	once	TGTGCCAGCAGCCACTTTCAGTTT	CASSHFQF
-	TRBV9	TRBJ1-2	-	TGTGCCAGCAGCGTAGATCCGGGCTACTTAGGAGGCTACACCTTC	CASSVDPGYLGGYTF
-	TRBV19	TRBJ2-2	-	TGTGCCAGTAGTATAGGGTCCCGAAGCGGGGAGCTGTTTTTT	CASSIGSRSGELFF
-	TRBV11-2	TRBJ2-2	medium-sized	TGTGCCAGCAGCTCGGACACCGGGGAGCTGTTTTTT	CASSSDTGELFF
-	TRBV28	TRBJ1-1	-	TGTGCCAGCAGTACTTATCCGTCGACAGGAGAAGCTTTCTTT	CASSTYPSTGEAFF
-	TRBV27	TRBJ2-1	-	TGTGCCAGCACCATACTAGAATCCCATGAGCAGTTCTTC	CASTILESHEQFF
TRBD1	TRBV5-4	TRBJ2-7	once	TGTGCCAGCAGCCATACAGGGGGCGCCTACGAGCAGTACTTC	CASSHTGGAYEQYF
TRBD2	TRBV6-5	TRBJ2-1	-	TGTGCCAGCAGGCCAGCGGGGGGGCCAGAGACGTTCTTC	CASRPAGGPETFF
-	TRBV7-2	TRBJ2-7	-	TGTGCCAGCAGCCCTGACCGAATCAACTACGAGCAGTACTTC	CASSPDRINYEQYF
-	TRBV7-9	TRBJ2-7	-	TGTGCCAGCAGCTTAGCGACGGACTACGAGCAGTACTTC	CASSLATDYEQYF
-	TRBV28	TRBJ1-4	-	TGTGCCAGCAGTCGGACAGTAAATGAAAAACTGTTTTTT	CASSRTVNEKLFF
TRBD2	TRBV7-2	TRBJ2-7	-	TGTGCCAGCAGCTCCCCCCTAGCGGGGGATGCCTACGAGCAGTACTTC	CASSSPLAGDAYEQYF
TRBD1	TRBV4-3	TRBJ1-1	-	TGCGCCAGCAGCCAATTGGACAGGGGACCGGGTGAAGCTTTCTTT	CASSQLDRGPGEAFF
TRBD1	TRBV11-3	TRBJ2-5	-	TGTGCCAGCAGCCTCAGGGGGCGGGAGACCCAGTACTTC	CASSLRGRETQYF
-	TRBV9	TRBJ1-1	few	TGTGCCAGCAGCCCGAATGGGAGACACACTGAAGCTTTCTTT	CASSPNGRHTEAFF
TRBD2	TRBV29-1	TRBJ2-1	once	TGCAGCTCCCACTGGGGGGGCTCCTACAATGAGCAGTTCTTC	CSSHWGGSYNEQFF
-	TRBV7-2	TRBJ2-7	-	TGTGCCAGCAGCTTACAGGGGTCCTCCTACGAGCAGTACTTC	CASSLQGSSYEQYF
TRBD1	TRBV5-5	TRBJ2-5	-	TGTGCCAGCAGCTGGACAGGGGGTAGGGGAGAGACCCAGTACTTC	CASSWTGGRGETQYF
TRBD2	TRBV5-1	TRBJ2-5	-	TGCGCCAGCAGCTTGGAAGCGGGGGTGGAGACCCAGTACTTC	CASSLEAGVETQYF
-	TRBV7-2	TRBJ2-3	-	TGTGCCAGCAGCCCAACCTGGGGTGGAGGGGGTACGCAGTATTTT	CASSPTWGGGGTQYF
TRBD1	TRBV4-3	TRBJ1-5	few	TGCGCCAGCAGTGCCGGGACAGGGAACAATCAGCCCCAGCATTTT	CASSAGTGNNQPQHF
-	TRBV6-2/TRBV6-3	TRBJ2-7	once	TGTGCCAGCAGCCGGGGACAATACGAGCAGTACTTC	CASSRGQYEQYF
-	TRBV7-2	TRBJ1-3	-	TGTGCCAGCGCTCAAGGGGAGGGATCAGGAAACACCATATATTTT	CASAQGEGSGNTIYF